This entry lists 11 T cell receptor beta chains sequenced from one sample in a study of T cells in Graves' hyperthyroidism and ophthalmopathy. Researchers amplified the TCR beta CDR3 regions from RNA transcripts. TCR CDR3 underwent first-round RT-PCR with the HTBI primer set. TCRdb itself ran the multiplex PCR reads through MiXCR, one entry per CDR3 protein. The sample includes 400,000 or so distinct CDR3 sequences, roughly 15% of them seen just once. The material sequenced was blood. Receptors originate from a woman in her sixties or seventies with Graves' ophthalmopathy.

The chain uses TRBV28 and TRBJ2-7, with D possibly matching TRBD2 (6 bases). Germline-derived CDR1 and CDR2 are MDHEN and SYDVKM. Between the trimmed V and J ends, which lost 7 bases and 2 bases, there was a span of 12 bases. The CDR3 runs to 13 residues. In DNA, the CDR3 is TGTGCCAGCACTAGGGACTGGACCTACGAGCAGTACTTC. This translates into CASTRDWTYEQYF.

The V and J genes are TRBV9 and TRBJ1-1; D is ambiguous. The germline CDR1 and CDR2 sequences are SGDLS and YYNGEE. Trimming pared 0 bases from V and 3 bases from J, leaving 12 bases between. The CDR3 has 15 residues. CDR3 nucleotide sequence: TGTGCCAGCAGCGTAGGGCCGGGGATGGACACTGAAGCTTTCTTT. Residues: CASSVGPGMDTEAFF.

This clonotype occurred many times. This chain joins TRBV2 and TRBJ2-7; 8 nucleotides align to TRBD1. The CDR3 is made up of 13 amino acids. Germline assignment: CDR1 SNHLY and CDR2 FYNNEI. With 7 bases clipped from V and 5 bases from J, the junction kept 7 bases outside the gene matches. The CDR3 bases are TGTGCCAGCACCGGACAGGGTGGCGACGAGCAGTACTTC. Protein sequence: CASTGQGGDEQYF.

This clonotype was seen ten or more times. The rearrangement links TRBV27 to TRBJ1-2; D is unresolved. The CDR3 runs to 16 residues. V dropped 5 bases and J dropped 4 bases, with 20 bases sitting between them. Per germline, CDR1 MNHEY and CDR2 SMNVEV (reference sequence). CDR3 amino acids: CASSPDMLRGFYGYTF. CDR3 sequence (DNA): TGTGCCAGCAGTCCCGACATGCTACGGGGTTTCTATGGCTACACCTTC.

The sample holds many counts of this clonotype. The rearrangement links TRBV7-6 to TRBJ2-7, with 9 bases identical to TRBD1. Germline values: CDR1 SGHVS, CDR2 FNYEAQ. The CDR3 has 14 residues. Trimming took 5 bases from V and 3 from J; bases not matched to a gene: 5. Here the CDR3 DNA reads TGTGCCAGCAGCCGGGACAGGGCAGGCTACGAGCAGTACTTC. Protein product: CASSRDRAGYEQYF.

The rearrangement links TRBV20-1 to TRBJ2-7; tentative D call: TRBD2 (6 bases). The CDR3 length is 14 residues. Between the trimmed V and J ends, which lost 5 bases and 0 bases, there was a span of 14 bases. From germline, CDR1 is DFQATT and CDR2 SNEGSKA (reference sequence). The CDR3 region is CSAGGIMYSYEQYF. The CDR3 bases are TGCAGTGCTGGGGGGATAATGTACTCCTACGAGCAGTACTTC.

About this clonotype itself: No conserved phenylalanine or tryptophan ends this CDR3, so it is likely a read error. In DNA form, the CDR3 reads TGTGCCAGCAGACAAACCGGGACAATCAATCAGCCCCAGCATCTT. This translates into CASRQTGTINQPQHL. This chain joins TRBV12-3 or TRBV12-4 and TRBJ1-5; tentative D call: TRBD1 (6 bases). CDR3 length: 15 residues. V lost 6 bases and J lost 3, with 15 bases in between.

This clonotype was counted many times. The chain is built from TRBV2 and TRBJ2-7; 12 nucleotides match TRBD2. Germline-derived CDR1 and CDR2 are SNHLY and FYNNEI. The V segment lost 8 bases and the J segment 3 bases; nucleotides outside the gene matches: 2. The CDR3 is made up of 13 amino acids. This chain's CDR3 is CASGLAGNYEQYF. CDR3 nucleotides: TGTGCCAGCGGACTAGCGGGAAACTACGAGCAGTACTTC.

This rearrangement joins TRBV7-9 to TRBJ2-1, with 8 nucleotides matching TRBD2. CDR1 SEHNR and CDR2 FQNEAQ come from the germline V gene (reference sequence). The CDR3 is made up of 17 amino acids. J was trimmed by 3 bases and V by 5 bases; bases with no gene match: 12. The CDR3 reads CASSQSPAGEGYNEQFF. The CDR3 DNA is TGTGCCAGCAGCCAATCCCCAGCGGGAGAAGGCTACAATGAGCAGTTCTTC.

In this sample, this clonotype turned up many times. The V gene is TRBV30, the J gene TRBJ1-2; no clear D gene. Trimming removed 5 bases at V and 0 bases at J, with 4 bases between. CDR1 is GTSNPN, CDR2 SVGIG, per germline (reference sequence). The CDR3 runs to 11 residues. Here the CDR3 reads CAWESNYGYTF. CDR3 DNA: TGTGCCTGGGAATCTAACTATGGCTACACCTTC.

This clonotype was seen ten or more times. The V call is TRBV19, the J call TRBJ1-1; the D is unclear. Trimming pared 0 bases from V and 1 base from J, leaving 6 bases between. This CDR3 spans 14 amino acids. CDR1 and CDR2 from the germline V gene are LNHDA and SQIVND (reference sequence). CDR3 bases: TGTGCCAGTAGTATAGACCGAGGGAACACTGAAGCTTTCTTT. Encoded protein: CASSIDRGNTEAFF.